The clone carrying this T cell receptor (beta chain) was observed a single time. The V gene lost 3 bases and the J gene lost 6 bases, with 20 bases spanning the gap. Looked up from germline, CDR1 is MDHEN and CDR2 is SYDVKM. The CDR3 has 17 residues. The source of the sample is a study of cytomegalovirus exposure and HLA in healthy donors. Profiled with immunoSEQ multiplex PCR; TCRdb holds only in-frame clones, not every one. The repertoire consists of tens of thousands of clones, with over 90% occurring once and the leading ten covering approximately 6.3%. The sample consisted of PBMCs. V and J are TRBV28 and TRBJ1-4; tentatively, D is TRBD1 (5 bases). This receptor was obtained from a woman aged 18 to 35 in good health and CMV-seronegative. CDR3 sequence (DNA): TGTGCCAGCAGTTTCGCAGGGCCATTGGGATTTGATGAAAAACTGTTTTTT. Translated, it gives CASSFAGPLGFDEKLFF.